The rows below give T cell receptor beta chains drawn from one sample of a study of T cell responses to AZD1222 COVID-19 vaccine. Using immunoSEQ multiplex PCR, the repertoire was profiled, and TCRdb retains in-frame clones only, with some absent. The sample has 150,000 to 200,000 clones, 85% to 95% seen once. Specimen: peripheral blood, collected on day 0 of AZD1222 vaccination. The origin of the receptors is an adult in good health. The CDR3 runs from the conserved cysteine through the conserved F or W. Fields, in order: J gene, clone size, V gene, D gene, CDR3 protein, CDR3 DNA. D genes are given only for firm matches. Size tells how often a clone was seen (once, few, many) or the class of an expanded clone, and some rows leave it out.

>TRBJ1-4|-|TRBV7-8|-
CASNQQGFEEKLFF
TGTGCCAGCAACCAACAGGGATTTGAAGAAAAACTGTTTTTT
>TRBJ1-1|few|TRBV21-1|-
CARRQVTNTEAFF
TGTGCCAGGAGACAGGTAACGAACACTGAAGCTTTCTTT
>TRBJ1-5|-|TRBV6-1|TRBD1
CASSGGTGASNQPQHF
TGTGCCAGCAGTGGGGGGACAGGGGCGAGCAATCAGCCCCAGCATTTT
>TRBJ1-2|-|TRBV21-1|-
CASSSPGRRYGYTF
TGTGCCAGCAGCAGTCCGGGACGGAGATATGGCTACACCTTC
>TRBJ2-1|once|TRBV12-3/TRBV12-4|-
CASSLTSYNEQFF
TGTGCCAGCAGTTTAACCAGTTACAATGAGCAGTTCTTC
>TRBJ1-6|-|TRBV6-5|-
CAEGEGRNSPLHF
TGTGCCGAAGGGGAAGGCAGGAATTCACCCCTCCACTTT
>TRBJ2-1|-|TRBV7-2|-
CASTPPYKGEQFF
TGTGCCAGCACCCCTCCCTACAAGGGTGAGCAGTTCTTC
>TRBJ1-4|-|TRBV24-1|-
CATSDQGRPWDEKLFF
TGTGCCACCAGTGACCAAGGCAGGCCCTGGGATGAAAAACTGTTTTTT
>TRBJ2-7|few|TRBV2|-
CASSEASGFPYEQYF
TGTGCCAGCAGTGAAGCTTCAGGGTTTCCCTACGAGCAGTACTTC
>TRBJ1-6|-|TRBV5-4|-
CASSRNRDSPLHF
TGTGCCAGCAGCAGAAACAGGGATTCACCCCTCCACTTT
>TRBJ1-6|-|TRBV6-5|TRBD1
CASRGQGNSPLHF
TGTGCCAGCAGGGGACAGGGAAATTCACCCCTCCACTTT
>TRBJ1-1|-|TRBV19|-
CASLSIKGAFF
TGTGCCAGCTTGAGTATTAAAGGGGCTTTCTTT
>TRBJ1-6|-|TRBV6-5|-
CASSPSGVWTPLHF
TGTGCCAGCAGCCCGTCGGGGGTCTGGACACCCCTCCACTTT
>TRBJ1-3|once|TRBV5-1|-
CASSFGDGSSGNTIYF
TGCGCCAGCAGCTTTGGCGACGGCAGCTCTGGAAACACCATATATTTT
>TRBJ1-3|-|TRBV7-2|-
CASSFPHGTSGNTIYF
TGTGCCAGCAGCTTCCCCCACGGTACCTCTGGAAACACCATATATTTT
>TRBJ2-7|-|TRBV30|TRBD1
CATTGTGTPYEQYF
TGTGCCACTACGGGGACAGGGACCCCCTACGAGCAGTACTTC
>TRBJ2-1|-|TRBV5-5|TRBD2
CASSPAASGVPTLYNEQFF
TGTGCCAGCAGCCCAGCGGCTAGCGGGGTCCCCACCCTCTACAATGAGCAGTTCTTC
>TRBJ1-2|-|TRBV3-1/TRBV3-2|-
CASSHRTQASVVTF
TGTGCCAGCAGCCATAGGACCCAAGCGTCGGTAGTCACCTTC
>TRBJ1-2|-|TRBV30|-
CAWKTAGNYGYTF
TGTGCCTGGAAAACGGCAGGGAACTATGGCTACACCTTC
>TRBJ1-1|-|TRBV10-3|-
CAISELTNSTEAFF
TGTGCCATCAGTGAGTTGACGAATAGCACTGAAGCTTTCTTT
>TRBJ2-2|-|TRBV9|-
CASNEAPGGELFF
TGTGCCAGCAACGAGGCTCCGGGGGGGGAGCTGTTTTTT
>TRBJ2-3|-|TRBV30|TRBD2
CAWSRAGGPADTQYF
TGTGCCTGGAGTCGCGCGGGGGGGCCCGCAGATACGCAGTATTTT
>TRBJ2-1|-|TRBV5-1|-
CASSPPFTGYNEQFF
TGCGCCAGCAGCCCCCCCTTTACAGGATACAATGAGCAGTTCTTC
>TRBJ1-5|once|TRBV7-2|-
CASSYNGVEPQHF
TGTGCCAGCAGCTATAACGGAGTGGAGCCCCAGCATTTT
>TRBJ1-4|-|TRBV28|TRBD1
CASSFPPYTRDTGGEGWTHEKLFF
TGTGCCAGCAGTTTTCCCCCCTATACTCGGGATACAGGGGGTGAGGGGTGGACCCATGAAAAACTGTTTTTT
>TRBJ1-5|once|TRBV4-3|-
CASSQGPQTGAQHF
TGCGCCAGCAGCCAAGGACCCCAAACCGGGGCCCAGCATTTT
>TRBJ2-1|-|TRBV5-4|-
CASSWGSGTPDNEQFF
TGTGCCAGCAGCTGGGGCTCGGGGACACCAGACAATGAGCAGTTCTTC
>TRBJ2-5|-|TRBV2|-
CASRRDLFQETQYF
TGTGCCAGCAGACGGGACTTGTTCCAAGAGACCCAGTACTTC
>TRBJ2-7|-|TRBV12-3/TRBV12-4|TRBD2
CASSPGLAYEQYF
TGTGCCAGCAGTCCGGGACTAGCATATGAGCAGTACTTC
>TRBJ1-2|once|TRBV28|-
CASSLSSKDYGYTF
TGTGCCAGCAGTCTGTCTTCCAAAGACTATGGCTACACCTTC
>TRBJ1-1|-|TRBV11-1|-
CASSQTRNEAFF
TGTGCCAGCAGCCAAACTCGGAATGAAGCTTTCTTT
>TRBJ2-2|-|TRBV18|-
CASSPRQSNTGELFF
TGTGCCAGCTCACCGCGACAGTCGAACACCGGGGAGCTGTTTTTT
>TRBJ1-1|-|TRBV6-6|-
CAAAGMITTEAFF
TGTGCCGCCGCCGGGATGATAACCACTGAAGCTTTCTTT
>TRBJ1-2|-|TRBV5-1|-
CASSLDRDSNYGYTF
TGCGCCAGCAGCTTGGACAGGGATTCTAACTATGGCTACACCTTC
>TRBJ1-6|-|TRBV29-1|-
CSVRRETNSPLHF
TGCAGCGTTCGCCGGGAGACTAATTCACCCCTCCACTTT
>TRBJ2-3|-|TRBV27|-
CASSLGLLSTDTQYF
TGTGCCAGCAGTTTGGGCCTACTTAGCACAGATACGCAGTATTTT
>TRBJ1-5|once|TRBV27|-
CASSLDSYNQPQHF
TGTGCCAGCAGTTTGGACAGCTACAATCAGCCCCAGCATTTT
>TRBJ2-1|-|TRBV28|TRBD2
CASSLWTSGTRRSSYNEQFF
TGTGCCAGCAGTTTATGGACTAGCGGGACTAGAAGGAGCTCCTACAATGAGCAGTTCTTC
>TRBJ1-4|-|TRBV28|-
CASTPAAYDSYNEKLFF
TGTGCCAGCACCCCGGCAGCGTATGACAGCTATAATGAAAAACTGTTTTTT
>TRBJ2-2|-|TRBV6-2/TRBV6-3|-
CASIPNPHLGPNTGELFF
TGTGCCAGCATCCCAAACCCTCACCTCGGCCCCAACACCGGGGAGCTGTTTTTT
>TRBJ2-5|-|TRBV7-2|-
CASSLGQGFPTEETQYF
TGTGCCAGCAGCTTAGGGCAGGGGTTCCCCACAGAAGAGACCCAGTACTTC
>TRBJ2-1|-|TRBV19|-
CASSTDGSSYNEQFF
TGTGCCAGTAGTACTGACGGGAGCTCCTACAATGAGCAGTTCTTC
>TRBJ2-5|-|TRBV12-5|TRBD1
CASGLTGAETQYF
TGTGCTAGTGGTCTGACAGGGGCAGAGACCCAGTACTTC
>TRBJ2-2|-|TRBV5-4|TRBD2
CASSPVAGANTGELFF
TGTGCCAGCAGCCCTGTAGCGGGGGCGAACACCGGGGAGCTGTTTTTT
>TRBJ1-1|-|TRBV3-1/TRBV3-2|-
CASSQDAGVTGAFF
TGTGCCAGCAGCCAAGACGCGGGGGTTACCGGAGCTTTCTTT
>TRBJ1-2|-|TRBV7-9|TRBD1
CASYMTGNGYTF
TGTGCCAGCTACATGACAGGGAACGGCTACACCTTC
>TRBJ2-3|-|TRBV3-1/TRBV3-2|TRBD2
CASSRRGLAGGPGDTQYF
TGTGCCAGCAGTCGCAGGGGACTAGCGGGAGGGCCGGGAGATACGCAGTATTTT
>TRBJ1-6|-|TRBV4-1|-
CASSHDPGRNSPLHF
TGCGCCAGCAGCCATGACCCGGGACGTAATTCACCCCTCCACTTT
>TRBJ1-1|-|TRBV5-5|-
CASSLVGFLNTEAFF
TGTGCCAGCAGCTTGGTGGGATTCCTGAACACTGAAGCTTTCTTT
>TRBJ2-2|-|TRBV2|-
CASSAGTANTGELFF
TGTGCCAGCAGTGCCGGGACGGCGAACACCGGGGAGCTGTTTTTT
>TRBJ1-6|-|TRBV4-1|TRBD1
CASSRGQGIPYSPLHF
TGCGCCAGCAGCCGGGGACAGGGCATCCCGTATTCACCCCTCCACTTT
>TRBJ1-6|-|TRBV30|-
CAWSPTGSPLHF
TGTGCCTGGAGCCCGACCGGCTCCCCCCTCCACTTT
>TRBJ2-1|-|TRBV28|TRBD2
CASSARSGRLYNEQFF
TGTGCCAGCAGTGCCCGGAGCGGGAGACTCTACAATGAGCAGTTCTTC
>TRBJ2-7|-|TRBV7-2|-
CASSLGRANYEQYF
TGTGCCAGCAGCTTAGGGAGGGCGAACTACGAGCAGTACTTC